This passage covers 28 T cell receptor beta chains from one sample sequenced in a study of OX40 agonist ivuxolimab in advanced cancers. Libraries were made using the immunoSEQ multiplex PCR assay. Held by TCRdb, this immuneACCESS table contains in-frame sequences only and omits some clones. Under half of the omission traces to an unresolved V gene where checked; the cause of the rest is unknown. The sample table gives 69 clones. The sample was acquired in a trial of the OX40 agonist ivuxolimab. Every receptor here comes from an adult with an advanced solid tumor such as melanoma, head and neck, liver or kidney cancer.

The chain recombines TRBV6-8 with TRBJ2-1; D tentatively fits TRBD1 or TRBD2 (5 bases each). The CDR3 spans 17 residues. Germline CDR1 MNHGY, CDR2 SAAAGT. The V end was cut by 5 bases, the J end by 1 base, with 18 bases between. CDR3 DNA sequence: TGTGCCAGCAGTCTCTTACACCGGGGCGGGTCCTACAATGAGCAGTTCTTC. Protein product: CASSLLHRGGSYNEQFF.

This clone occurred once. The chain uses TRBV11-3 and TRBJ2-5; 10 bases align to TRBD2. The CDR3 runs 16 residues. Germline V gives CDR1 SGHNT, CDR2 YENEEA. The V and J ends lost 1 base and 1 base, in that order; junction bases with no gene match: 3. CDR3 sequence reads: CASSLGSGGLQETQYF. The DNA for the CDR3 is TGTGCCAGCAGCTTAGGTAGCGGGGGGCTCCAAGAGACCCAGTACTTC.

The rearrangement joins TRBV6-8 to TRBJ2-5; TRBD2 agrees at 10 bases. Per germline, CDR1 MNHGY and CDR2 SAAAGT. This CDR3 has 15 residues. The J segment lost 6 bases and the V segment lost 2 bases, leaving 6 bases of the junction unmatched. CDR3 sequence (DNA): TGTGCCAGCAGTTACGAGCTAGCGGGGGCCCAGACCCAGTACTTC. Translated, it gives CASSYELAGAQTQYF.

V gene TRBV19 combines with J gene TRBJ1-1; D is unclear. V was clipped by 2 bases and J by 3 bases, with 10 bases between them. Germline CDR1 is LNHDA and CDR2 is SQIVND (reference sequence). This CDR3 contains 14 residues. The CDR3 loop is CASSITYPYTEAFF. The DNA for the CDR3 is TGTGCCAGTAGTATAACGTATCCCTACACTGAAGCTTTCTTT.

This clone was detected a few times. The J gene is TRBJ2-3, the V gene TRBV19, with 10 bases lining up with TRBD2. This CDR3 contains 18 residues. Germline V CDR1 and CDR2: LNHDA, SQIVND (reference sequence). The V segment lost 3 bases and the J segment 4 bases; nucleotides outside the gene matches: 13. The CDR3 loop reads CASSIAASGRGFADTQYF. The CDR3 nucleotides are TGTGCCAGTAGTATCGCGGCTAGCGGGAGAGGGTTCGCAGATACGCAGTATTTT.

The chain's CDR3 is CASSEALRGGLGDTQYF. CDR3 in DNA: TGTGCCAGCAGTGAAGCGCTACGGGGGGGATTGGGAGATACGCAGTATTTT. V is TRBV6-1 and J is TRBJ2-3; 8 bases line up with TRBD2. Germline V CDR1 and CDR2: MNHNS, SASEGT. With V trimmed by 0 bases and J by 5 bases, 10 bases remained unmatched. The CDR3 runs to 17 residues.

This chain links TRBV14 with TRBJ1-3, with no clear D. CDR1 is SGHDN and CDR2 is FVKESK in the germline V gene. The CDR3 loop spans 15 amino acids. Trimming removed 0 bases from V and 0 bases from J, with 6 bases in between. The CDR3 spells CASSQEMYSGNTIYF. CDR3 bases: TGTGCCAGCAGCCAAGAAATGTACTCTGGAAACACCATATATTTT. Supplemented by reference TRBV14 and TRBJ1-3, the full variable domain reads EAGVTQFPSHSVIEKGQTVTLRCDPISGHDNLYWYRRVMGKEIKFLLHFVKESKQDESGMPNNRFLAERTGGTYSTLKVQPAELEDSGVYFCASSQEMYSGNTIYFGEGSWLTVV.

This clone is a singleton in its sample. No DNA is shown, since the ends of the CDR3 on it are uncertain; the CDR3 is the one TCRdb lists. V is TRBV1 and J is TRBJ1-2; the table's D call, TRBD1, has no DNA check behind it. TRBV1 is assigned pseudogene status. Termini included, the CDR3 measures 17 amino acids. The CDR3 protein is CASSPPFVAGGNYGYTF.

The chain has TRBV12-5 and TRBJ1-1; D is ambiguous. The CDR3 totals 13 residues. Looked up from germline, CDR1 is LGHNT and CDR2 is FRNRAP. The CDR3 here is CASSLGPNTEAFF. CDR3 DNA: TGTGCCAGCTCCTTAGGACCGAACACTGAAGCTTTCTTT.

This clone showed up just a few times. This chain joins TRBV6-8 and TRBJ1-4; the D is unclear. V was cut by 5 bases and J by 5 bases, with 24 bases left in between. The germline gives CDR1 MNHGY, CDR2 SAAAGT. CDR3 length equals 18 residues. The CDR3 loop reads CASSDCPSLLVDNEKLFF. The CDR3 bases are TGTGCCAGCAGTGACTGTCCAAGTCTCCTAGTCGACAATGAAAAACTGTTTTTT.

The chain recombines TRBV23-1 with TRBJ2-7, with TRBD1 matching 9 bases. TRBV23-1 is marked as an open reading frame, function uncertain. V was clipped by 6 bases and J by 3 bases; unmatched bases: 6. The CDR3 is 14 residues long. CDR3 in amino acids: CASSSGQGYYEQYF. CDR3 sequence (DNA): TGCGCCAGCAGCTCGGGACAGGGATACTACGAGCAGTACTTC.

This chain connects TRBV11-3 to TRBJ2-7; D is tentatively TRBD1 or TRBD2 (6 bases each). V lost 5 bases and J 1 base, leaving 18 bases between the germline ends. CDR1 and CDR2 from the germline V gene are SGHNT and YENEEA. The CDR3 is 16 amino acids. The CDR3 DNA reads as TGTGCCAGCAGCAGCTCAGGGGAACGGGGGTCCTACGAGCAGTACTTC. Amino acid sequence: CASSSSGERGSYEQYF.

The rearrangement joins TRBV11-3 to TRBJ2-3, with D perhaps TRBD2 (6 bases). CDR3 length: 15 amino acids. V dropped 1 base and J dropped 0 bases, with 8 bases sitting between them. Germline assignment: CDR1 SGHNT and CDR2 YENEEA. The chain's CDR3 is CASSLGTTSTDTQYF. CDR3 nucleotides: TGTGCCAGCAGCTTAGGGACTACAAGCACAGATACGCAGTATTTT.

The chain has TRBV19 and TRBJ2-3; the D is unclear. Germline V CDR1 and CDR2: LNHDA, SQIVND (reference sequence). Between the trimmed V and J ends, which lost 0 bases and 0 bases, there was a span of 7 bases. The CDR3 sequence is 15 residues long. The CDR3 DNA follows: TGTGCCAGTAGTATAGATCATGACAGCACAGATACGCAGTATTTT. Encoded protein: CASSIDHDSTDTQYF.

CDR3 in amino acids: CASRTRGYNEQFF. The CDR3, as DNA: TGTGCCAGCAGAACCCGAGGCTACAATGAGCAGTTCTTC. V is TRBV6-8 and J is TRBJ2-1, with no clear D. V shed 6 bases and J shed 3 bases, with 9 bases lying between them. Per germline, CDR1 MNHGY and CDR2 SAAAGT. The CDR3 has 13 residues.

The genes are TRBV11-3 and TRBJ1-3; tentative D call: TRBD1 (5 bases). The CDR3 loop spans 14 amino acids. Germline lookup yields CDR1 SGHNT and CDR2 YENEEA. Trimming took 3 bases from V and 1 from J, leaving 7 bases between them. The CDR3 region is CASSLGVSGNTIYF. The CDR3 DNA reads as TGTGCCAGCAGCTTGGGGGTTTCTGGAAACACCATATATTTT.

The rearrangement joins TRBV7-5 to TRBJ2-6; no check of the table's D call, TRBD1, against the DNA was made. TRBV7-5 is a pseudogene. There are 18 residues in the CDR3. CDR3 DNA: TGTGCCAGCAGCTTAGTCCATTACCCACAAAGTCGGGCCAACGTCCTGACTTTC. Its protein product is CASSLVHYPQSRANVLTF.

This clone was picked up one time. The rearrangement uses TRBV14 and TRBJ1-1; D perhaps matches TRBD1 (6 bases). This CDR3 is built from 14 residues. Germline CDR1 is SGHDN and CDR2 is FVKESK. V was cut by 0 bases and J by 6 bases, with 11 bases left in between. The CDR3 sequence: CASSQDAGAPEAFF. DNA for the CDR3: TGTGCCAGCAGCCAAGATGCAGGGGCGCCTGAAGCTTTCTTT.

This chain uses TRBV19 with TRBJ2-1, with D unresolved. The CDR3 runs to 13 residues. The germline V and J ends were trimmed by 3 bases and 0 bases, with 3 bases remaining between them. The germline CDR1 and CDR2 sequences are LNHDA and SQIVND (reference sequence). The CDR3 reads CASSMGSYNEQFF. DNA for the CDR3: TGTGCCAGTAGTATGGGCTCCTACAATGAGCAGTTCTTC.

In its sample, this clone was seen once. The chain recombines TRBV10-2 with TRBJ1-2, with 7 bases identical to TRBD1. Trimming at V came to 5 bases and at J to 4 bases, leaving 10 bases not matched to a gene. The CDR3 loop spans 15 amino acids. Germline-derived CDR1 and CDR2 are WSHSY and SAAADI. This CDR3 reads CASSTTGRGFYGYTF. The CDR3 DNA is TGCGCCAGCAGTACGACAGGGAGAGGGTTCTATGGCTACACCTTC.

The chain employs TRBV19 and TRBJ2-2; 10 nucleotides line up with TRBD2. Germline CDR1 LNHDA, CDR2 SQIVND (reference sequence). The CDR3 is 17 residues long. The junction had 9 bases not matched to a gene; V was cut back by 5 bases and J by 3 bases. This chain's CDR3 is CASSWPSGSLDTGELFF. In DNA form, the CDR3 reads TGTGCCAGTAGTTGGCCTAGCGGGAGCCTAGACACCGGGGAGCTGTTTTTT.

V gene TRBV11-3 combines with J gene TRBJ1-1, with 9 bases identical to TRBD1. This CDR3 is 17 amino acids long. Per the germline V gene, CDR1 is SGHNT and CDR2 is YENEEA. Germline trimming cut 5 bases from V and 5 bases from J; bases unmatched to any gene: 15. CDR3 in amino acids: CASSRPTQGAEGTEAFF. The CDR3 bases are TGTGCCAGCAGCAGACCCACACAGGGGGCTGAGGGGACTGAAGCTTTCTTT.

The CDR3 region has the DNA TGTGCCAGCAGTTTAATTACCGGAACTAATGAAAAACTGTTTTTT. Encoded protein: CASSLITGTNEKLFF. The gene calls are TRBV6-8 and TRBJ1-4; D uncertain. Germline CDR1 reads MNHGY; CDR2 reads SAAAGT. There are 15 residues in the CDR3. Trimming pared 4 bases from V and 1 base from J, leaving 10 bases between.

This chain's CDR3 is CASSYDSLIWFF. The CDR3 DNA reads as TGTGCCAGCAGTTACGACAGCTTAATTTGGTTCTTC. The V and J genes are TRBV6-8 and TRBJ2-1, with D perhaps TRBD1 (5 bases). Germline lookup yields CDR1 MNHGY and CDR2 SAAAGT. The CDR3 has 12 amino acids. V was trimmed by 2 bases and J by 15 bases, leaving 14 bases between them.

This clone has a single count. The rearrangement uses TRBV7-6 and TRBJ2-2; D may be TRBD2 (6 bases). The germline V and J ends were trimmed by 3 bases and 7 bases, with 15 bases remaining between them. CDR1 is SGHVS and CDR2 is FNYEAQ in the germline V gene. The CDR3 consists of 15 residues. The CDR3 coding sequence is TGTGCCAGCAGCTTCGCTGCGGGACCTGACGGGGAGCTGTTTTTT. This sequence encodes CASSFAAGPDGELFF.

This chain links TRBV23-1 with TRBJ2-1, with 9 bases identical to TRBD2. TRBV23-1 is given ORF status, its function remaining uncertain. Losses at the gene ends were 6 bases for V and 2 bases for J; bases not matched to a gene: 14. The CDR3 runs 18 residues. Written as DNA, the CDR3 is TGCGCCAGCAGCCAACCCTTAGCGGGAGAGGGACCCTACAATGAGCAGTTCTTC. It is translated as CASSQPLAGEGPYNEQFF.

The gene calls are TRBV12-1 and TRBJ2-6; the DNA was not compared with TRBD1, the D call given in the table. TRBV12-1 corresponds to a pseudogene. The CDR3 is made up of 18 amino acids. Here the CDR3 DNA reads TGTGCCAGCAGCCTTAAGTTTATAGGACAAAGTCGGGCCAACGTCCTGACTTTC. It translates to CASSLKFIGQSRANVLTF.

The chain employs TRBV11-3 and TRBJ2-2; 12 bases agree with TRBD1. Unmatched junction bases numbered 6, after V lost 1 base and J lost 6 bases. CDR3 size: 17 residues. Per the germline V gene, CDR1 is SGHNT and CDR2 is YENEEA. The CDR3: CASSLVGQGAYSGELFF. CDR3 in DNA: TGTGCCAGCAGCTTAGTGGGACAGGGGGCTTATTCCGGGGAGCTGTTTTTT.